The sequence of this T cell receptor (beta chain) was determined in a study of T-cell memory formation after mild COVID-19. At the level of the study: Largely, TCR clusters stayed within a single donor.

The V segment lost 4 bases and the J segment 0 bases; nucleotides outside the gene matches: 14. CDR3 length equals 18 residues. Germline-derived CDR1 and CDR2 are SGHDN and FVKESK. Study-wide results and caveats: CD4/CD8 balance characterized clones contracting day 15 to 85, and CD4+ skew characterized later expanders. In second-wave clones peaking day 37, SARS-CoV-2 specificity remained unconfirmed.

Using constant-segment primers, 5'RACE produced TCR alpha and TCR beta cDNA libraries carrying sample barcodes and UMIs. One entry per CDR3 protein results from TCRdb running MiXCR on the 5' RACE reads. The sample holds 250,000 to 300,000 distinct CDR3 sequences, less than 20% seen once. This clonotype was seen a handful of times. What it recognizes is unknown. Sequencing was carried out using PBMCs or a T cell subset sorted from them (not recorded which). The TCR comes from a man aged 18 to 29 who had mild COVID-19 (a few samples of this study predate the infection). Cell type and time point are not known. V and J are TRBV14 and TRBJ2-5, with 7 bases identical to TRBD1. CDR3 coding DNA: TGTGCCAGCAGCCTGGGTCTGTTCCAGGACAGGCACCAAGAGACCCAGTACTTC. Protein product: CASSLGLFQDRHQETQYF.